Reported below is one T cell receptor (beta chain). Its specificity is unknown. A second PCR of 7 to 11 cycles used a sample-barcoded 5' primer and a J-beta primer mix. The authors tagged each cDNA molecule using a template-switch adaptor with 12 random nucleotides. One entry per CDR3 protein, called by TCRdb with MiXCR from the 5' RACE reads. Of over 1,200,000 distinct CDR3 sequences listed, around 59% are singletons. These data originate in a study of blood T cells in healthy people across ages. The study, taken as a whole, reports: Whereas aged donors had fewer naive CD4+ cells, long-lived donors had more of them and higher diversity. Age showed a roughly linear inverse relationship with TCR beta diversity per million T cells.

V lost 6 bases and J 4 bases, leaving 13 bases between the germline ends. Germline values: CDR1 MNHEY, CDR2 SVGAGI. The CDR3 is made up of 14 amino acids. V gene TRBV6-5 combines with J gene TRBJ2-1, with no clear D. This sequence was found in a man aged 18 to 29 in good health. Sequencing was done on a sample of blood. DNA of the CDR3: TGTGCCAGCAGGACCTCGGTCCATTACAATGAGCAGTTCTTC. This encodes CASRTSVHYNEQFF.